Below, 26 T cell receptor beta chains from the same sample are listed, as sequenced in a study of CD8+ T cells in alopecia areata. RNA was extracted and reverse transcribed into cDNA as the sequencing template. Sequenced by immunoSEQ multiplex PCR; TCRdb stores in-frame clones only, minus some. The sample contains 98,000 or so clones, approximately 59% of which appear only once. The sample taken for sequencing was CD8+ T cells sorted from blood. These receptors came from a human donor in good health.

This clone has a handful of counts. The chain recombines TRBV9 with TRBJ2-1; 13 bases are shared with TRBD2. The germline V gene has CDR1 SGDLS and CDR2 YYNGEE. CDR3 length equals 15 residues. V trimming: 3 bases; J trimming: 4 bases; junction bases outside the gene matches: 1. The CDR3, as DNA: TGTGCCAGCAGCGCGACTAGCGGGGGGTACAATGAGCAGTTCTTC. Residues: CASSATSGGYNEQFF. Full variable domain (rest looked up from reference TRBV9 and TRBJ2-1): DSGVTQTPKHLITATGQRVTLRCSPRSGDLSVYWYQQSLDQGLQFLIQYYNGEERAKGNILERFSAQQFPDLHSELNLSSLELGDSALYFCASSATSGGYNEQFFGPGTRLTVL.

This clone was found once. The chain combines TRBV5-1 with TRBJ2-5; 8 bases match TRBD2. The CDR3 covers 16 residues. The V gene's germline CDR1 is SGHRS and CDR2 YFSETQ. V lost 1 base and J lost 2; bases outside the gene matches: 7. The CDR3 bases are TGCGCCAGCAGCTTGTTCCCGGCTAGCGGGCAAGAGACCCAGTACTTC. Translating it yields CASSLFPASGQETQYF.

CDR3 nucleotide sequence: TGTGCCTGTTGGGACAGGGTATCCAATGAGCAGTTCTTC. The encoded protein is CACWDRVSNEQFF. This chain links TRBV30 with TRBJ2-1; 9 nucleotides line up with TRBD1. V lost 6 bases, J lost 6 bases, and 6 bases stayed unmatched. This CDR3 region has 13 residues. CDR1 is GTSNPN, CDR2 SVGIG, per germline (reference sequence). The full variable domain, completed using reference TRBV30 and TRBJ2-1, is SQTIHQWPATLVQPVGSPLSLECTVEGTSNPNLYWYRQAAGRGLQLLFYSVGIGQISSEVPQNLSASRPQDRQFILSSKKLLLSDSGFYLCACWDRVSNEQFFGPGTRLTVL.

The sample holds a few counts of this clone. The V gene is TRBV7-9, the J gene TRBJ2-3; unclear D gene. CDR1 and CDR2 from the germline V gene are SEHNR and FQNEAQ (reference sequence). The length of the CDR3 is 14 residues. V was clipped by 5 bases and J by 3 bases, with 12 bases between them. CDR3 in DNA: TGTGCCAGCAGCGCATTGGAGAAGACAGATACGCAGTATTTT. Its protein product is CASSALEKTDTQYF.

This sequence joins TRBV4-1 and TRBJ1-2; 7 bases are shared with TRBD1. The J segment lost 6 bases and the V segment lost 0 bases, leaving 4 bases of the junction unmatched. The length of the CDR3 is 14 residues. Germline V lookup: CDR1 MGHRA, CDR2 YSYEKL. The CDR3 nucleotides read TGCGCCAGCAGCCAAGATGGGACAGTCGATGGCTACACCTTC. This translates into CASSQDGTVDGYTF.

This chain joins TRBV25-1 and TRBJ2-5; the D gene is possibly TRBD1 (5 bases). Germline V gene data show CDR1 as MGHDK and CDR2 as SYGVNS. V was clipped by 5 bases and J by 2 bases, with 9 bases between them. The CDR3 spans 13 residues. CDR3 DNA sequence: TGTGCCAGCAGTAGGGGTGGGCAAGAGACCCAGTACTTC. Its translation is CASSRGGQETQYF.

The genes are TRBV4-2 and TRBJ1-2; 7 bases map to TRBD1. This CDR3 has 17 amino acids. Trimming removed 0 bases from V and 4 bases from J; junction bases left unmatched: 11. Germline CDR1 LGHNA, CDR2 YNFKEQ. The CDR3 DNA sequence: TGTGCCAGCAGCCAAGAGGAGACAGGGCAAGGCGCCTATGGCTACACCTTC. This codes for CASSQEETGQGAYGYTF.

The V and J genes are TRBV14 and TRBJ2-1; no clear D gene. The germline gives CDR1 SGHDN, CDR2 FVKESK. The germline V and J ends were trimmed by 2 bases and 4 bases, with 15 bases remaining between them. There are 16 residues in the CDR3. The chain's CDR3 is CASSQSIGSLYNEQFF. CDR3 bases: TGTGCCAGCAGCCAATCGATCGGCAGTTTATACAATGAGCAGTTCTTC.

This clone has just one count. The J gene is TRBJ2-1, the V gene TRBV29-1, with D perhaps matching TRBD1 (5 bases). The germline V gene encodes CDR1 SQVTM and CDR2 ANQGSEA. CDR3 length equals 14 residues. V lost 3 bases and J 8 bases, leaving 17 bases between the germline ends. The chain's CDR3 is CSVDPETANDEQFF. CDR3 in DNA: TGCAGCGTTGATCCGGAGACAGCAAACGATGAGCAGTTCTTC.

The chain is built from TRBV15 and TRBJ2-5; a possible D gene is TRBD2 (6 bases). The germline V and J ends were trimmed by 7 bases and 2 bases, with 8 bases remaining between them. From germline, CDR1 is LNHNV and CDR2 YYDKDF (reference sequence). This CDR3 is built from 12 residues. Here the CDR3 DNA reads TGTGCCACCAAGGGACTTCAAGAGACCCAGTACTTC. Its protein product is CATKGLQETQYF.

The chain combines TRBV30 with TRBJ1-5, with a possible D match to TRBD1 (5 bases). Per germline, CDR1 GTSNPN and CDR2 SVGIG (reference sequence). Deletions cut 4 bases from V and 5 bases from J, with 18 bases between. The CDR3 runs 15 residues. CDR3 in amino acids: CAWTPGGGIHQPQHF. CDR3 DNA sequence: TGTGCCTGGACCCCCGGTGGGGGGATCCATCAGCCCCAGCATTTT.

The chain employs TRBV11-2 and TRBJ2-5; the match to TRBD1 covers 8 bases. The CDR3 loop spans 16 amino acids. Germline V gene data show CDR1 as SGHAT and CDR2 as FQNNGV. V lost 5 bases, J lost 7 bases, and 15 bases stayed unmatched. The CDR3 DNA reads TGTGCCAGCAGCCCAGCCCGACAGGGGCTCTTCGGGACCCAGTACTTC. This translates into CASSPARQGLFGTQYF. Full variable domain (outside the CDR3, taken from reference TRBV11-2 and TRBJ2-5): EAGVAQSPRYKIIEKRQSVAFWCNPISGHATLYWYQQILGQGPKLLIQFQNNGVVDDSQLPKDRFSAERLKGVDSTLKIQPAKLEDSAVYLCASSPARQGLFGTQYFGPGTRLLVL.

V usage is TRBV29-1 and J usage is TRBJ2-1; 7 bases are a match to TRBD2. The CDR3 is 15 residues long. Germline lookup yields CDR1 SQVTM and CDR2 ANQGSEA. The V gene end was trimmed by 0 bases and the J gene end by 1 base; junction bases not matched to a gene: 3. The CDR3: CSVEDPGGSYNEQFF. CDR3 DNA: TGCAGCGTTGAAGATCCCGGGGGGTCCTACAATGAGCAGTTCTTC.

CDR3 loop: CASSLEYSEQYF. CDR3 nucleotides: TGTGCCAGCAGCTTGGAGTACTCCGAGCAGTACTTC. This sequence joins TRBV5-6 and TRBJ2-7; D is undetermined. The V gene lost 0 bases and the J gene lost 6 bases, with 7 bases spanning the gap. Germline CDR1 SGHDT, CDR2 YYEEEE. This CDR3 has 12 amino acids.

This clone was found once. The J gene is TRBJ2-1, the V gene TRBV5-6, with a tentative D call TRBD2 (5 bases). Germline V gene data show CDR1 as SGHDT and CDR2 as YYEEEE. Trimming cost V 4 bases and J 7 bases, with 9 bases left between them. This CDR3 has 12 amino acids. CDR3 coding DNA: TGTGCCAGCAGCCCGACGGGGAATGAGCAGTTCTTC. Protein product: CASSPTGNEQFF.

The chain employs TRBV5-6 and TRBJ2-2; D not resolved. Germline CDR1 and CDR2: SGHDT and YYEEEE. The CDR3 contains 14 residues. Trimming left V 0 bases short and J 1 base short, with 4 bases between. The CDR3 protein is CASSLDGNTGELFF. CDR3 bases: TGTGCCAGCAGCTTGGACGGGAACACCGGGGAGCTGTTTTTT.

In its sample, this clone was seen a few times. The genes are TRBV5-1 and TRBJ1-4; TRBD1 is a possible D gene (5 bases). Germline V lookup: CDR1 SGHRS, CDR2 YFSETQ. Trimming left V 2 bases short and J 8 bases short, with 16 bases between. The CDR3 consists of 15 residues. The CDR3 loop reads CASSFLGGKGEKLFF. The CDR3 DNA is TGCGCCAGCAGCTTCCTCGGGGGGAAAGGCGAAAAACTGTTTTTT.

The V call is TRBV5-1, the J call TRBJ2-7; D gene uncertain. Trimming removed 0 bases at V and 7 bases at J, with 14 bases between. The CDR3 has 14 residues. Germline assignment: CDR1 SGHRS and CDR2 YFSETQ. The CDR3: CASSLEAASKEQYF. In DNA form, the CDR3 reads TGCGCCAGCAGCTTGGAGGCAGCCTCTAAGGAGCAGTACTTC.

The V call is TRBV5-6, the J call TRBJ2-7, with D uncertain. The CDR3 sequence is 14 residues long. CDR1 is SGHDT and CDR2 is YYEEEE in the germline V gene. V was trimmed by 0 bases and J by 1 base, leaving 8 bases between them. The CDR3 loop reads CASSLGSSSYEQYF. The CDR3 nucleotides are TGTGCCAGCAGCTTGGGATCCAGTTCCTACGAGCAGTACTTC.

For this clone: One junction end does not reproduce the germline sequence, and a read error may be involved. The rearrangement joins TRBV10-2 to TRBJ1-6; 7 bases align to TRBD1. The CDR3 is 18 amino acids. Germline V gene data show CDR1 as WSHSY and CDR2 as SAAADI. CDR3 bases: TGCGCCAGCAGTGAGCCCCTAGGTCCCGCAGGGGGATTATCACCTCTCCACTTT. Translation: CASSEPLGPAGGLSPLHF.

The chain couples TRBV4-3 to TRBJ1-2; D is undetermined. Deletions cut 0 bases from V and 6 bases from J, with 8 bases between. This CDR3 has 13 amino acids. CDR1 is LGHNA, CDR2 YSLEER, per germline. The DNA for the CDR3 is TGCGCCAGCAGCCAAGATCTTGGGGATGGCTACACCTTC. As protein: CASSQDLGDGYTF.

This chain joins TRBV19 and TRBJ2-1; 10 nucleotides line up with TRBD2. Looked up from germline, CDR1 is LNHDA and CDR2 is SQIVND (reference sequence). Trimming cost V 7 bases and J 5 bases; bases outside gene matches: 11. CDR3 length: 16 residues. The CDR3 coding sequence is TGTGCCAGTACTCCTGCAGGGACTAGCGTAAACAATGAGCAGTTCTTC. This translates into CASTPAGTSVNNEQFF.

The CDR3 sequence: CASSLAEANTEAFF. In DNA, the CDR3 is TGCGCCAGCAGCTTGGCCGAGGCGAACACTGAAGCTTTCTTT. The genes are TRBV5-1 and TRBJ1-1; D is undetermined. The CDR3 loop spans 14 amino acids. Germline V gene data show CDR1 as SGHRS and CDR2 as YFSETQ. V was shortened by 0 bases and J by 1 base, with 7 bases between the two germline ends.

The chain uses TRBV2 and TRBJ2-3, with 8 bases aligning to TRBD2. CDR3 size: 13 residues. CDR1 is SNHLY, CDR2 FYNNEI, per germline. V gave up 4 bases and J gave up 4 bases; unmatched junction bases: 1. CDR3 coding DNA: TGTGCCAGCAGTGCCGGGGGGGCAGATACGCAGTATTTT. Amino acid sequence: CASSAGGADTQYF. Supplemented by reference TRBV2 and TRBJ2-3, the full variable domain reads EPEVTQTPSHQVTQMGQEVILRCVPISNHLYFYWYRQILGQKVEFLVSFYNNEISEKSEIFDDQFSVERPDGSNFTLKIRSTKLEDSAMYFCASSAGGADTQYFGPGTRLTVL.

The gene calls are TRBV28 and TRBJ2-3; 8 bases agree with TRBD1. The CDR3 consists of 15 residues. The germline V gene encodes CDR1 MDHEN and CDR2 SYDVKM. V dropped 4 bases and J dropped 0; count of bases not matched to a gene: 3. The CDR3, as DNA: TGTGCCAGCAGTTCTCGGACAGGGAGCACAGATACGCAGTATTTT. Amino acids: CASSSRTGSTDTQYF.

The genes are TRBV10-3 and TRBJ1-1; TRBD1 might be the D (6 bases). This CDR3 has 14 residues. CDR1 and CDR2 from the germline V gene are ENHRY and SYGVKD. V was pared by 2 bases and J by 5 bases, with 12 bases between. The CDR3 sequence: CAISERTVWTEAFF. In nucleotides, the CDR3 is TGTGCCATCAGTGAGCGGACAGTTTGGACTGAAGCTTTCTTT.